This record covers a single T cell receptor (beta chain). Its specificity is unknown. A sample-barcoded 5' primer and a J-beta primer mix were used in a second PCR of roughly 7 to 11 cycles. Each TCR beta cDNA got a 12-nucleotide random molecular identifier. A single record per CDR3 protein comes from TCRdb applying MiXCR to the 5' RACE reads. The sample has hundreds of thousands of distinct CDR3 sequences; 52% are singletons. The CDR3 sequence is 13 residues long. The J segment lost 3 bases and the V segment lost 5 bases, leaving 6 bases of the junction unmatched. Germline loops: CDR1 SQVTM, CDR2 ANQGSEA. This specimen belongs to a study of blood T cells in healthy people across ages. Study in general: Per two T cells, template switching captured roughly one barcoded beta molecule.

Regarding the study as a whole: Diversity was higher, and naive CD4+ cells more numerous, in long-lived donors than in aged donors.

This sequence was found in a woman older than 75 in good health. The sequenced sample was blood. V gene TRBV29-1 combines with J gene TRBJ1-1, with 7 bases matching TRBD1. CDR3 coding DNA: TGCAGCGTTAGAACAGGGGCTGACACTGAAGCTTTCTTT. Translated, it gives CSVRTGADTEAFF.